The clone carrying this TCR beta chain was seen ten or more times. Its antigen is unknown. The record originates from a study of T cells in Graves' hyperthyroidism and ophthalmopathy. At the level of the study: Peripheral blood samples were taken at initial diagnosis, prior to any treatment.

RNA transcripts gave rise to amplified TCR beta CDR3 regions. The TCR CDR3 was amplified in a first-round RT-PCR using the HTBI primer set. Using its own MiXCR run on the multiplex PCR reads, TCRdb lists one record per CDR3 protein. The repertoire holds 280,000 or so distinct CDR3 sequences, with 25% to 30% as singletons. The study collected blood at first hyperthyroidism diagnosis, before any ophthalmopathy symptoms arose. Findings of the study overall: Blood also contained most expanded thyroid clonotypes above 0.001.

V shed 4 bases and J shed 5 bases, with 11 bases lying between them. The germline V gene encodes CDR1 SEHNR and CDR2 FQNEAQ (reference sequence). The CDR3 is 13 amino acids. The specimen sequenced was blood. The chain recombines TRBV7-9 with TRBJ1-2, with D maybe TRBD1 (5 bases). This TCR came from a man aged 35 to 55 with Graves' hyperthyroidism that later progressed to Graves' ophthalmopathy. In nucleotides, the CDR3 is TGTGCCAGCAGCTATGGACATAGATATGGCTACACCTTC. Encoded protein: CASSYGHRYGYTF.